This T cell receptor (beta chain) is from a study of tumor-infiltrating lymphocytes in primary liver carcinoma. Turning to the study itself: Ranging in age from 30 to 69 years, the patients were men and women. Regarding the study as a whole: Tumor-adjacent and tumor-blood pairs shared less of their repertoires than tumor region pairs shared.

The CDR3 covers 15 residues. Germline V gene sequence: CDR1 SNHLY, CDR2 FYNNEI. The ends lost 7 bases at V and 4 bases at J; junction bases unmatched: 8. DNA and RNA were both co-extracted from roughly 18-30 mg of bulk tissue that had not been sorted. TCR beta cDNA came from about 470 ng total RNA, primed with a constant-region primer. Modified slightly, ARM-PCR produced TCR beta libraries over three nested multiplex PCR rounds. The study ran its first two PCR rounds for approximately 11 cycles each, using TRBV1-TRBV30 forward primers and a C-beta reverse primer. TCRdb re-analysed the multiplex PCR reads in MiXCR, keeping a single row per CDR3 protein. The sample lists some 38,000 distinct CDR3 sequences; over 65% were seen once. Of note for this clonotype: Its specificity is unknown.

The sequenced material came from liver tumor tissue from sampling region 4. Subset noted: tumor region T4, right-lateral pole. The receptor was isolated from a man between 35 and 55 years old with primary liver carcinoma and hepatitis B virus infection. The chain recombines TRBV2 with TRBJ2-1, with 9 bases matching TRBD2. The CDR3 nucleotides are TGTGCCAGCAACCAGCTAGCGGGGCTATACAATGAGCAGTTCTTC. Protein sequence: CASNQLAGLYNEQFF.